Listed below are T cell receptor beta chains from one sample, sequenced in a study of blood T cell repertoires in COVID-19. TCRdb's copy holds only in-frame clones and misses some; the assay was immunoSEQ multiplex PCR. The table has around 13,000 clones, about 86% seen once. Sample: peripheral blood. These receptors were obtained from a man aged 80 or over with acute or convalescent COVID-19. Each CDR3 is given with its conserved first and last residue. A D gene is named only where the DNA matches it firmly. The size of a clone is reported for some rows only, either as once, few or many, or as a class for expanded clones.

TRBJ2-7	TRBV2	-	TRBD1	TGTGCCAGCAGAAGTGGTGGGACAGGGGCCTACGAGCAGTACTTC	CASRSGGTGAYEQYF
TRBJ2-3	TRBV5-1	-	-	TGCGCCAGCAGCTTGGTTGTGGCCCTAGGCACAGATACGCAGTATTTT	CASSLVVALGTDTQYF
TRBJ2-7	TRBV3-1/TRBV3-2	-	TRBD2	TGTGCCAGCAGCCAGTCGATAGCGGGAGGGGCCGAGCAGTACTTC	CASSQSIAGGAEQYF
TRBJ2-3	TRBV7-9	-	-	TGTGCCAGCAGCCGCAGTGTTTCCACAGATACGCAGTATTTT	CASSRSVSTDTQYF
TRBJ2-6	TRBV18	-	-	TGTGCCAGCTCACCAGTCCCCGCCAGATTCTCTGGGGCCAACGTCCTGACTTTC	CASSPVPARFSGANVLTF
TRBJ1-5	TRBV18	-	TRBD1	TGTGCCAGCTCAGAAGGTGTGACAGGGATTCAGCCCCAGCATTTT	CASSEGVTGIQPQHF
TRBJ2-5	TRBV6-6	-	TRBD2	TGTGCCAGCAGTCCCCCTAGCGGGGGTTCTTGGCGGCAGACCCAGTACTTC	CASSPPSGGSWRQTQYF
TRBJ2-2	TRBV6-5	-	-	TGTGCCAGCAGAAACCTCGGGGGACTCACCGGGGAGCTGTTTTTT	CASRNLGGLTGELFF
TRBJ2-7	TRBV10-2	-	-	TGCGCCAGCAGTGGCGTGAGCTCCTACGAGCAGTACTTC	CASSGVSSYEQYF
TRBJ2-7	TRBV10-3	once	TRBD2	TGTGCCATCAGGACTAGCGGGAGGGGGTACGAGCAGTACTTC	CAIRTSGRGYEQYF
TRBJ1-3	TRBV15	once	-	TGTGCCACCAGCAGAGTCTTGGGCGGGTCTGGAAACACCATATATTTT	CATSRVLGGSGNTIYF
TRBJ2-1	TRBV6-1	-	-	TGTGCCAGCAGTGAAGCCAGTACAGGCAGCGTGGGGTTCTTC	CASSEASTGSVGFF
TRBJ2-6	TRBV15	-	-	TGTGCCACCAGCAGAGAGTTCCCAGGGGCCTCTGGGGCCAACGTCCTGACTTTC	CATSREFPGASGANVLTF
TRBJ2-4	TRBV19	once	-	TGTGCCAGTAGTATCCAAGGGGCGGACAAAAACATTCAGTACTTC	CASSIQGADKNIQYF
TRBJ1-1	TRBV6-5	-	-	TGTGCCAGCAGTTACGAGGTCGCAACTGAAGCTTTCTTT	CASSYEVATEAFF
TRBJ2-4	TRBV11-2	-	TRBD2	TGTGCCAGCCGGGGAGGGGCCGACATTCAGTACTTC	CASRGGADIQYF
TRBJ1-3	TRBV6-5	-	-	TGTGCCAGCAGACCTACAGGACCGGTAGGAAACACCATATATTTT	CASRPTGPVGNTIYF
TRBJ2-3	TRBV6-4	-	-	TGTGCCAGCAGTCCGACTGAAACAGATACGCAGTATTTT	CASSPTETDTQYF
TRBJ2-7	TRBV5-1	once	-	TGCGCCAGCAGCTTGTCCGGGGATGGGCCTTTTGAGCAGTACTTC	CASSLSGDGPFEQYF
TRBJ2-2	TRBV19	-	-	TGTGCCAGTAAAGCTAGACAGGGAGGTAGCACCGGGGAGCTGTTTTTT	CASKARQGGSTGELFF
TRBJ2-3	TRBV29-1	-	TRBD2	TGCAGCGTTGAAGTGGTATCGGGAGGGGCCCTTTATACGCAGTATTTT	CSVEVVSGGALYTQYF
TRBJ2-1	TRBV18	-	TRBD1	TGTGCCAGCTCAAAGGGACAGGCGGAAAATGAGCAGTTCTTC	CASSKGQAENEQFF
TRBJ1-1	TRBV5-1	-	-	TGCGCCAGCAAGGCAGGCGACAGGAACACTGAAGCTTTCTTT	CASKAGDRNTEAFF
TRBJ1-5	TRBV20-1	-	-	TGCAGTGCTAGTCCAGGGAGCAATCAGCCCCAGCATTTT	CSASPGSNQPQHF
TRBJ2-5	TRBV11-3	-	TRBD1	TGTGCCAGCAGTCCAGGACAGGGCCGGGAGACCCAGTACTTC	CASSPGQGRETQYF
TRBJ2-5	TRBV6-1	-	-	TGTGCCAGCAGTGAACAGGGGTCAAAAGAGACCCAGTACTTC	CASSEQGSKETQYF
TRBJ2-7	TRBV29-1	-	TRBD2	TGCAGCGTTGGATCTAGCGGGTATCTGTGCTCCTACGAGCAGTACTTC	CSVGSSGYLCSYEQYF
TRBJ1-1	TRBV19	-	TRBD1	TGTGCCAGTAGTGTGAGACAGGGACGGAACACTGAAGCTTTCTTT	CASSVRQGRNTEAFF
TRBJ1-6	TRBV19	-	TRBD1	TGTGCCAGTAGGGAAGGGACAGGGGATTCACCCCTCCACTTT	CASREGTGDSPLHF
TRBJ2-1	TRBV2	-	-	TGTGCCAGCAGAAGCAGGGGCAATGAGCAGTTCTTC	CASRSRGNEQFF
TRBJ2-3	TRBV19	-	-	TGTGCCAGTAGACCCCTAGGACACACAAGGGGTTTGACAGATACGCAGTATTTT	CASRPLGHTRGLTDTQYF
TRBJ2-1	TRBV11-1	-	-	TGTGCCAGCAGCTTAAGGTTGGAGCGCTCCTACAATGAGCAGTTCTTC	CASSLRLERSYNEQFF
TRBJ2-1	TRBV6-4	-	-	TGTGCCAGCAGCAGAGACAGCTCCTACAATGAGCAGTTCTTC	CASSRDSSYNEQFF
TRBJ2-1	TRBV2	-	TRBD1	TGTGCCAGCAGTCCCAATATAGGACAGGGAACCTACAATGAGCAGTTCTTC	CASSPNIGQGTYNEQFF
TRBJ1-3	TRBV7-9	-	-	TGTGCCAGCGGCCGTTACTTGACACGGGGAAACACCATATATTTT	CASGRYLTRGNTIYF
TRBJ2-1	TRBV11-2	-	TRBD2	TGTGCCAGCAGCTTAAAGCGGGAGAATTTTTTGAATGAGCAGTTCTTC	CASSLKRENFLNEQFF
TRBJ2-7	TRBV11-3	-	TRBD2	TGTGCCAGCAGCAGGGACGGGACTAGCGGGAGGAGACGGCAGGAGCAGTACTTC	CASSRDGTSGRRRQEQYF
TRBJ2-2	TRBV30	-	-	TGTGCCTGGAGACTGGACCTGCGGGGCGGGGAGCTGTTTTTT	CAWRLDLRGGELFF
TRBJ2-7	TRBV9	once	-	TGTGCCAGCAGCGTAGGTCCAGGGCCAAGCTACGAGCAGTACTTC	CASSVGPGPSYEQYF
TRBJ2-3	TRBV5-1	once	TRBD1	TGCGCCAGCAGCTTACAATCCGGGACAGGGGAGGATACGCAGTATTTT	CASSLQSGTGEDTQYF
TRBJ2-7	TRBV27	few	TRBD2	TGTGCCAGCAGTCCCCTACTAGCGGGGGGCTCCTACGAGCAGTACTTC	CASSPLLAGGSYEQYF
TRBJ1-2	TRBV6-5	-	TRBD1	TGTGCCAGCAGCAGGGGGCTTAACTATGGCTACACCTTC	CASSRGLNYGYTF